The 19 T cell receptor beta chains given below trace back to one sample, sequenced in a study of human T cells and chemical hapten exposure. One entry per CDR3 protein, called by TCRdb with MiXCR from the RACE reads. The repertoire holds approximately 80,000 distinct CDR3 sequences, with around 11% as singletons. Sample time point: patch test 1, 2 weeks after DPC sensitization. The treatment here: therapeutic diphenylcyclopropenone sensitization with weekly scalp DPC. The material was whole blood, obtained in connection with sensitization to the hapten diphenylcyclopropenone (DPC). The source is a woman in her 50s with alopecia areata. Some clones in this sample may be carry-over from other donors' samples.

This sequence joins TRBV28 and TRBJ1-6; D gene unclear. V lost 4 bases to trimming and J lost 13 bases, with 11 bases between them. The germline V gene has CDR1 MDHEN and CDR2 SYDVKM. CDR3 size: 12 residues. The CDR3 DNA reads as TGTGCCAGCAGTTCAGCCGGAGCTCCCCTCCACTTT. It yields the protein CASSSAGAPLHF.

The chain links TRBV24-1 to TRBJ2-7, with D perhaps given as TRBD1 or TRBD2 (5 bases each). Deletions cut 7 bases from V and 9 bases from J, with 21 bases between. Looked up from germline, CDR1 is KGHDR and CDR2 is SFDVKD. The CDR3 loop spans 14 amino acids. CDR3 sequence (DNA): TGTGCCACCAGCACCGGGACCGAGCCCTCGGGGCAGTACTTC. It encodes CATSTGTEPSGQYF.

This clonotype has more than one count but fewer than ten. This chain uses TRBV20-1 with TRBJ2-3; TRBD1 matches 8 bases. Germline V lookup: CDR1 DFQATT, CDR2 SNEGSKA (reference sequence). The ends lost 3 bases at V and 5 bases at J; junction bases unmatched: 10. This CDR3 is built from 15 residues. CDR3 sequence reads: CSARAPGQAIDTQYF. DNA of the CDR3: TGCAGTGCTAGGGCTCCGGGACAGGCAATAGATACGCAGTATTTT.

This clonotype was seen ten or more times. The chain links TRBV5-1 to TRBJ1-2; 7 bases are a match to TRBD1. Germline V CDR1 and CDR2: SGHRS, YFSETQ. The CDR3 spans 17 residues. V shed 4 bases and J 4 bases; nucleotides not matched to a gene: 16. For the CDR3, the DNA is TGCGCCAGCAGCCAACAGAGCCAAACAGGGGTTTTCTATGGCTACACCTTC. It specifies CASSQQSQTGVFYGYTF.

In its sample, this clonotype was seen many times. V and J are TRBV18 and TRBJ2-1, with D perhaps TRBD2 (5 bases). V dropped 1 base and J dropped 4 bases, with 11 bases sitting between them. Germline CDR1 is KGHSH and CDR2 is LQKENI. CDR3 length: 15 residues. The CDR3: CASSPRGSGYNEQFF. CDR3 sequence (DNA): TGTGCCAGCTCACCACGTGGGAGTGGGTACAATGAGCAGTTCTTC.

This clonotype has just a few counts. The chain combines TRBV7-2 with TRBJ1-4, with TRBD1 matching over 7 bases. Germline CDR1 and CDR2: SGHTA and FQGNSA. The CDR3 spans 16 residues. Trimming cost V 6 bases and J 0 bases; bases outside gene matches: 7. This chain's CDR3 is CASSHTGVTTNEKLFF. CDR3 coding DNA: TGTGCCAGCAGTCATACAGGGGTCACAACTAATGAAAAACTGTTTTTT.

The chain employs TRBV11-2 and TRBJ2-1; 8 nucleotides match TRBD2. There are 17 residues in the CDR3. Germline V gene lookup returns CDR1 SGHAT and CDR2 FQNNGV. The V gene end was trimmed by 0 bases and the J gene end by 5 bases; junction bases not matched to a gene: 9. The CDR3 reads CASSLDGGRHQNNEQFF. The CDR3 DNA is TGTGCCAGCAGCTTAGATGGCGGGAGGCACCAAAACAATGAGCAGTTCTTC. Using reference TRBV11-2 and TRBJ2-1 for the parts outside the CDR3, the full variable domain is EAGVAQSPRYKIIEKRQSVAFWCNPISGHATLYWYQQILGQGPKLLIQFQNNGVVDDSQLPKDRFSAERLKGVDSTLKIQPAKLEDSAVYLCASSLDGGRHQNNEQFFGPGTRLTVL.

This clonotype was recorded at least ten times. V is TRBV9 and J is TRBJ1-6, with D tentatively TRBD1 (5 bases). The CDR3 runs 15 residues. Trimming took off 0 bases at V and 8 bases at J, with 12 bases between the two ends. Germline assignment: CDR1 SGDLS and CDR2 YYNGEE. The CDR3 loop reads CASSVAGWGDSPLHF. The CDR3 DNA follows: TGTGCCAGCAGCGTAGCTGGCTGGGGCGATTCACCCCTCCACTTT.

This clonotype was detected ten times or more. The chain uses TRBV9 and TRBJ2-1, with D possibly being TRBD1 (5 bases). This CDR3 is built from 15 residues. Looked up from germline, CDR1 is SGDLS and CDR2 is YYNGEE. The V and J ends lost 3 bases and 11 bases respectively, with 21 bases between them. CDR3 protein: CASSANMGQGAKQFF. In DNA form, the CDR3 reads TGTGCCAGCAGCGCCAATATGGGGCAAGGGGCAAAGCAGTTCTTC.

This clonotype appeared a few times. The chain recombines TRBV28 with TRBJ1-2; D not certain. The V and J ends lost 5 bases and 4 bases respectively, with 8 bases between them. CDR3 length: 12 amino acids. Germline CDR1 and CDR2: MDHEN and SYDVKM. The DNA for the CDR3 is TGTGCCAGCAGTGTTCGACCCTATGGCTACACCTTC. Translation gives CASSVRPYGYTF.

This clonotype occurred many times. V usage is TRBV29-1 and J usage is TRBJ1-2; 7 nucleotides match TRBD1. The CDR3 covers 14 residues. CDR1 and CDR2 from the germline V gene are SQVTM and ANQGSEA. V was clipped by 3 bases and J by 7 bases; unmatched bases: 11. CDR3 nucleotide sequence: TGCAGCGTTGAGGGGACAGCTCTGGTTGGTGGCTACACCTTC. Amino acids: CSVEGTALVGGYTF.

V gene TRBV3-1 combines with J gene TRBJ2-3; 11 bases match TRBD2. The CDR3 contains 16 residues. Germline V gene lookup returns CDR1 LGHDT and CDR2 YNNKEL (reference sequence). The V gene end was trimmed by 2 bases and the J gene end by 8 bases; junction bases not matched to a gene: 9. CDR3 amino acids: CASSQLATSGSGTQYF. The CDR3, as DNA: TGTGCCAGCAGCCAATTGGCAACTAGCGGGAGTGGTACGCAGTATTTT.

This clonotype has a count of ten or more. The V call is TRBV29-1, the J call TRBJ2-3, with D perhaps assigned TRBD1 or TRBD2 (5 bases each). Germline CDR1 SQVTM, CDR2 ANQGSEA. The CDR3 consists of 14 residues. V was cut by 2 bases and J by 1 base, with 10 bases left in between. In DNA, the CDR3 is TGCAGCGTTGAATGGGGGAGCGGCACAGATACGCAGTATTTT. Translating it yields CSVEWGSGTDTQYF.

The table lists this clonotype with a few counts. The CDR3, as DNA: TGTGCCAGCAGCTTAGGTGGACTAGCGGGGGGTGACTACGAGCAGTACTTC. Protein: CASSLGGLAGGDYEQYF. The chain is built from TRBV7-2 and TRBJ2-7, with TRBD2 matching over 14 bases. The CDR3 sequence is 17 residues long. The germline V gene encodes CDR1 SGHTA and CDR2 FQGNSA. J gave up 3 bases and V 1 base, and 5 bases lay outside the gene matches.

V is TRBV6-2 or TRBV6-3 and J is TRBJ2-2; the D call may be TRBD1 or TRBD2 (5 bases each). This CDR3 is built from 15 residues. Between the trimmed V and J ends, which lost 6 bases and 3 bases, there was a span of 14 bases. Germline V CDR1 and CDR2: MNHEY, SVGEGT. CDR3 DNA sequence: TGTGCCAGCAGGATCCGGGACCTCTACACCGGGGAGCTGTTTTTT. This gives the protein CASRIRDLYTGELFF.

Comment on this clonotype: Being one base from a much bigger clone, this may be a read error. This chain connects TRBV9 to TRBJ2-2, with D maybe TRBD2 (6 bases). CDR1 SGDLS and CDR2 YYNGEE come from the germline V gene. This CDR3 comprises 15 residues. CDR3 DNA: TGTGTCAGCAGCCCGATGGGGACTAACACCGGGGAGCTGTTTTTT. Its translation: CVSSPMGTNTGELFF. Together with reference TRBV9 and TRBJ2-2, the CDR3 gives the full variable domain: DSGVTQTPKHLITATGQRVTLRCSPRSGDLSVYWYQQSLDQGLQFLIQYYNGEERAKGNILERFSAQQFPDLHSELNLSSLELGDSALYFCVSSPMGTNTGELFFGEGSRLTVL.

This clonotype has at least ten counts. J is TRBJ1-6 and V is TRBV11-2; 8 bases agree with TRBD1. With 0 bases clipped from V and 10 bases from J, the junction kept 8 bases outside the gene matches. The CDR3 spans 16 residues. Germline V gene sequence: CDR1 SGHAT, CDR2 FQNNGV. CDR3: CASSLDPDRGKSPLHF. The CDR3 nucleotides are TGTGCCAGCAGCTTAGATCCCGACAGGGGTAAATCACCCCTCCACTTT.

This clonotype has a count of ten or more. The CDR3 coding sequence is TGTGCCAGCAGCCTGAAGGACACCTCTAACTATGGCTACACCTTC. It is translated as CASSLKDTSNYGYTF. V gene TRBV14 combines with J gene TRBJ1-2; TRBD1 is a possible D gene (5 bases). Trimming left V 4 bases short and J 0 bases short, with 12 bases between. Germline values: CDR1 SGHDN, CDR2 FVKESK. The CDR3 has 15 amino acids.

This clonotype was counted ten times or more. V gene TRBV18 combines with J gene TRBJ2-1, with TRBD1 matching over 9 bases. CDR1 and CDR2 from the germline V gene are KGHSH and LQKENI. V was pared by 6 bases and J by 2 bases, with 11 bases of the junction left unmatched. The CDR3 contains 17 residues. This CDR3 reads CASSRIGTGMTYNEQFF. The CDR3 coding sequence is TGTGCCAGCTCCCGCATAGGGACAGGGATGACCTACAATGAGCAGTTCTTC.